The clone carrying this TCR beta chain was counted a few times. This record comes from a study of T cell repertoires in cytomegalovirus infection. CDR3 size: 15 residues. V lost 0 bases, J lost 2 bases, and 10 bases lay in between. CDR1 is SGHTA and CDR2 is FQGNSA in the germline V gene. TCRdb recomputed calls from the reads with MiXCR, one row per CDR3 protein. There are about 140,000 distinct CDR3 sequences in the sample; roughly 6% occur only once, and more than 15% lies in the top ten. The clonotype comes from a human donor in good health (CMV status not recorded). Some clones in this sample may be carry-over from other donors' samples. The sample was PBMCs. The chain carries TRBV7-2 and TRBJ1-2; TRBD1 might be the D (5 bases). CDR3 DNA sequence: TGTGCCAGCAGCTTAGCATCGGGGCACAACTATGGCTACACCTTC. Encoded protein: CASSLASGHNYGYTF. Variable domain in full (rest from reference TRBV7-2 and TRBJ1-2): GAGVSQSPSNKVTEKGKDVELRCDPISGHTALYWYRQSLGQGLEFLIYFQGNSAPDKSGLPSDRFSAERTGGSVSTLTIQRTQQEDSAVYLCASSLASGHNYGYTFGSGTRLTVV.